This T cell receptor beta chain was recorded in a study of OX40 agonist ivuxolimab in advanced cancers. Across the study: The drug used for patients, ivuxolimab, was an agonistic anti-OX40 (CD134) antibody. Enrolled patients in dose escalation had cancers that were hepatocellular carcinoma, melanoma, renal cell or head and neck cancer. Of the participants, approximately 40% had some prior anti-PD-1, anti-PD-L1 or anti-CTLA-4 therapy, which was allowed. The study reported partial responses in three patients: one hepatocellular carcinoma, two cutaneous melanoma.

J lost 4 bases, V lost 0 bases, and 4 bases had no gene match. CDR3 length: 15 amino acids. Germline assignment: CDR1 SGHRS and CDR2 YFSETQ. Some clones are missing from TCRdb's copy, which holds only in-frame ones; the method was immunoSEQ multiplex PCR. The sample includes about 83,000 clones, about 90% of them seen just once. Here the sequenced sample was CD4+ or CD8+ T cells sorted from blood, taken in a trial of the OX40 agonist ivuxolimab. This clonotype originated in an adult with an advanced solid tumor such as melanoma, head and neck, liver or kidney cancer. This chain uses TRBV5-1 with TRBJ2-1; 7 nucleotides match TRBD2. The DNA of the CDR3 is TGCGCCAGCAGCTTGGGGACTAGTGTTTACAATGAGCAGTTCTTC. This gives the protein CASSLGTSVYNEQFF.